This T cell receptor beta chain was recorded in a study of vaccination and CD4 T cells after COVID-19. Turning to the study itself: Cultures acting as controls obtained a CEFX pool, an HIV-1 Nef pool, or no peptide.

On this clonotype itself: Its antigen is currently unknown.

Specified treatment: roughly 10-day PBMC culture with coronavirus spike peptide pools or control peptides (ViraFEST assay). Peptide pools at about 9.7 ug/ml, together with around 10 IU/ml IL-2, were added to cultures of approximately 2 million PBMCs per well. The Oncomine TCR Beta short-read assay sequenced DNA from cultured CD4+ T cells. Each CDR3 protein is one row after TCRdb ran MiXCR on the PCR reads. The data contain over 14,000 distinct CDR3 sequences, approximately 45% of them singletons. The CDR3 has 14 residues. V was trimmed by 5 bases and J by 1 base, leaving 10 bases between them. Overall study findings and caveats: Convalescent patients had a median roughly 86% of reactive clones appearing only post-vaccination. Rising from roughly 21 to 40, the median of SARS-CoV-2-reactive clonotypes did not change significantly.

This sequence was found in a human donor with COVID-19. V usage is TRBV12-3 or TRBV12-4 and J usage is TRBJ2-3, with D perhaps TRBD1 (6 bases). Input material: cultured CD4+ T cells from blood. The CDR3 region has the DNA TGTGCCAGCAGTCAGGGGTCTGGCACAGATACGCAGTATTTT. Amino acids: CASSQGSGTDTQYF.